This T cell receptor beta chain was found in a study of T cells in Graves' hyperthyroidism and ophthalmopathy. Background on the study: Before treatment of any kind, peripheral blood was taken at initial diagnosis. Points from the study as a whole: Ophthalmopathy and stable hyperthyroidism were separated by a 13 V-J model.

Pregnant or lactating patients were excluded, as were those with uncontrolled infection or other autoimmune disease. The source of the PBMCs was over 8.5 ml of fresh peripheral blood. There are many counts of this clonotype. As yet, its antigen is unknown. The CDR3 length is 17 residues. Germline V gene data show CDR1 as SNHLY and CDR2 as FYNNEI. Trimming took 11 bases from V and 4 from J, leaving 24 bases between them. It was RNA transcripts that yielded the amplified TCR beta CDR3 regions. TCR CDR3 underwent first-round RT-PCR with the HTBI primer set. TCRdb called the multiplex PCR reads again in MiXCR, with one record for every CDR3 protein. The sample records a few hundred thousand distinct CDR3 sequences, about 16% being singletons.

The sample comprised blood. The clonotype was recovered from a woman aged 55-69 years with Graves' ophthalmopathy. V usage is TRBV2 and J usage is TRBJ2-6, with D possibly called TRBD1 or TRBD2 (5 bases each). The CDR3 is CAGTDGRVGTGANVLTF. The CDR3 DNA reads TGTGCCGGCACCGACGGACGGGTTGGGACCGGGGCCAACGTCCTGACTTTC.